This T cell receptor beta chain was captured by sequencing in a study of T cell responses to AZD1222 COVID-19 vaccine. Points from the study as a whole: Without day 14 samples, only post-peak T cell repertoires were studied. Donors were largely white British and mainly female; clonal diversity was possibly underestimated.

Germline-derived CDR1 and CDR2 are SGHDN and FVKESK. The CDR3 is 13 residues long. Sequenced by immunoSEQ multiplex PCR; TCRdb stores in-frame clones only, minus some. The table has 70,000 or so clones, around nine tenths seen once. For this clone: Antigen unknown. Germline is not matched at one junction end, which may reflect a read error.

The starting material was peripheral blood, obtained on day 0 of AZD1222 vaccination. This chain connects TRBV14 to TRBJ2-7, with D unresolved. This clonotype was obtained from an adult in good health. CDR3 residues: CASSQDLSDPCDF. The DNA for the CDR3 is TGTGCCAGCAGCCAAGATCTGTCGGACCCTTGTGACTTC. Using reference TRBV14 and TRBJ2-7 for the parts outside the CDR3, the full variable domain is EAGVTQFPSHSVIEKGQTVTLRCDPISGHDNLYWYRRVMGKEIKFLLHFVKESKQDESGMPNNRFLAERTGGTYSTLKVQPAELEDSGVYFCASSQDLSDPCDFGPGTRLTVT.